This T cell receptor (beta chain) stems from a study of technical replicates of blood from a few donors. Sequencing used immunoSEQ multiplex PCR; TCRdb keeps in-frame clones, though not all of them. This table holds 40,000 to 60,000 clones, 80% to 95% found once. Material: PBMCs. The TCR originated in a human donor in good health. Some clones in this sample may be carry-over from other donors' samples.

The CDR3 region has the DNA TGTGCCTGGAGTGTACACCCCAAAGCGGGAGTGTACACAGATACGCAGTATTTT. It specifies CAWSVHPKAGVYTDTQYF. The chain carries TRBV30 and TRBJ2-3; 8 nucleotides match TRBD2. The CDR3 totals 18 residues. V dropped 0 bases and J dropped 2; count of bases not matched to a gene: 13. CDR1 and CDR2 (germline): GTSNPN, SVGIG (reference sequence). Drawing the rest from reference TRBV30 and TRBJ2-3, the complete variable domain is SQTIHQWPATLVQPVGSPLSLECTVEGTSNPNLYWYRQAAGRGLQLLFYSVGIGQISSEVPQNLSASRPQDRQFILSSKKLLLSDSGFYLCAWSVHPKAGVYTDTQYFGPGTRLTVL.